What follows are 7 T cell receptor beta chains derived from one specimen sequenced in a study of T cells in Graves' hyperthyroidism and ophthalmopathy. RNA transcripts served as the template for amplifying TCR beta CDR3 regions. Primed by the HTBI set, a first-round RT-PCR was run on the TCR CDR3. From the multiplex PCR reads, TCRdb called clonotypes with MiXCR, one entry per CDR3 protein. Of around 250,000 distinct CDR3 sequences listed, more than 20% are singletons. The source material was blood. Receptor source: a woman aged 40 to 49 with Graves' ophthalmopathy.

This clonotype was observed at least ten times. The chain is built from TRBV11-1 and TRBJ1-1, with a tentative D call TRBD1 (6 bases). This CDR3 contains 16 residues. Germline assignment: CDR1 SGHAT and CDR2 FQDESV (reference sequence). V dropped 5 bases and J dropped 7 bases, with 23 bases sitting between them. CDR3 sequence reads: CASSRGGGGLGFEAFF. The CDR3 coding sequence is TGTGCCAGCAGCAGAGGTGGTGGGGGGCTGGGGTTTGAAGCTTTCTTT.

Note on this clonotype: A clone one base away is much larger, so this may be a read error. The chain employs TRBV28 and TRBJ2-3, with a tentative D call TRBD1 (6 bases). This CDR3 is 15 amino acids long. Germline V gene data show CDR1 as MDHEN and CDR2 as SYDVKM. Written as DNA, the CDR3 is TGTGCCATCAGTTTAGGACAGCTCTCTGGGGATACGCAGTATTTT. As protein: CAISLGQLSGDTQYF.

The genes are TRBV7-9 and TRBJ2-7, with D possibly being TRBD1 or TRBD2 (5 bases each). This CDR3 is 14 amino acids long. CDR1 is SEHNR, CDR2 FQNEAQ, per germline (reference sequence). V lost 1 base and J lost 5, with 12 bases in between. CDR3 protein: CASSLGAGSNEQYF. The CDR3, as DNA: TGTGCCAGCAGCTTAGGGGCAGGGAGTAACGAGCAGTACTTC. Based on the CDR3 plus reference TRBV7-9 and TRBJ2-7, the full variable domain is DTGVSQNPRHKITKRGQNVTFRCDPISEHNRLYWYRQTLGQGPEFLTYFQNEAQLEKSRLLSDRFSAERPKGSFSTLEIQRTEQGDSAMYLCASSLGAGSNEQYFGPGTRLTVT.

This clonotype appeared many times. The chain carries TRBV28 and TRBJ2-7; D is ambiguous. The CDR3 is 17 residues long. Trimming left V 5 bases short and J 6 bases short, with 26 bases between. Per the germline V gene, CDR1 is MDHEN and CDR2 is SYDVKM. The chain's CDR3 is CASSPLSSGYHLSEQYF. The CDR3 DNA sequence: TGTGCCAGCAGTCCTTTATCATCGGGCTACCACCTCTCCGAGCAGTACTTC.

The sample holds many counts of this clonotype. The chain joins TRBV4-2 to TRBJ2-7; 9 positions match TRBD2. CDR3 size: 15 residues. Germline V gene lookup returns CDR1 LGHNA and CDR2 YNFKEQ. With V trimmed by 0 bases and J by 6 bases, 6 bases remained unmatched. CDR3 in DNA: TGTGCCAGCAGCCAAGACGTTTTAGCGGGAGCCGAGCAGTACTTC. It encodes CASSQDVLAGAEQYF.

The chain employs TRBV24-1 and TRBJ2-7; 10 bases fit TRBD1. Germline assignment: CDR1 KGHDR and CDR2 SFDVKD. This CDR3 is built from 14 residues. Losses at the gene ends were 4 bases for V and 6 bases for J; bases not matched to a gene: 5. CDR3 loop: CATSDPTGGSEQYF. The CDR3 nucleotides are TGTGCCACCAGTGACCCGACAGGGGGCTCCGAGCAGTACTTC.

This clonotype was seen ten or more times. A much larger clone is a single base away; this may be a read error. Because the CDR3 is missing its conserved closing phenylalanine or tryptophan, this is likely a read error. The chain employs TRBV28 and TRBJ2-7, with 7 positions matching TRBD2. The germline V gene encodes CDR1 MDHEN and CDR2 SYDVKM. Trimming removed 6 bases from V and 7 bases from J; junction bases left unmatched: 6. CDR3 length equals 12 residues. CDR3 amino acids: CASRYLGGEQYL. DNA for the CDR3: TGTGCCAGCAGATACCTGGGGGGGGAGCAGTACCTC.